The rows below give T cell receptor beta chains drawn from one sample of a study of blood T cell repertoires in COVID-19. Sequencing was performed with immunoSEQ multiplex PCR; in TCRdb, only in-frame clones are kept and a portion is missing. This table has about 63,000 clones, about 90% appearing once. Sequencing was done on a sample of peripheral blood. The receptors were sampled from a middle-aged man with active COVID-19. Each CDR3 is given with its conserved first and last residue. The D gene is left open where the match is weak. Clone size is not always given. Where it is, it says once, few, many or a class for expanded clones.

TRBV5-1	TRBJ2-1	NA	NA	CASSLSIQSYNEQFF	TGCGCCAGCAGCTTGTCGATCCAGTCCTACAATGAGCAGTTCTTC
TRBV5-1	TRBJ2-5	TRBD1	NA	CASSFQPGHRGETQYF	TGCGCCAGCAGCTTCCAACCGGGCCACAGGGGAGAGACCCAGTACTTC
TRBV29-1	TRBJ1-1	NA	NA	CSVQHDSRTEAFF	TGCAGCGTCCAGCATGACTCCCGAACTGAAGCTTTCTTT
TRBV7-3	TRBJ1-5	NA	NA	CASSLGQNQPQHF	TGTGCCAGCAGCTTAGGGCAGAATCAGCCCCAGCATTTT
TRBV4-1	TRBJ1-1	NA	NA	CASSQGGPRTEAFF	TGCGCCAGCAGCCAAGGAGGGCCGCGGACTGAAGCTTTCTTT
TRBV5-1	TRBJ2-3	NA	NA	CASSSGRSTASTDTQYF	TGCGCCAGCAGCTCCGGAAGGTCGACAGCTAGCACAGATACGCAGTATTTT
TRBV15	TRBJ2-3	NA	NA	CATSREGTFSGTDTQYF	TGTGCCACCAGCAGAGAAGGGACTTTCTCTGGCACAGATACGCAGTATTTT
TRBV5-8	TRBJ2-5	TRBD2	NA	CASSVGLAGSETQYF	TGTGCCAGCAGCGTGGGACTAGCGGGATCAGAGACCCAGTACTTC
TRBV19	TRBJ2-1	NA	NA	CASRPLTDSPYNEQFF	TGTGCCAGTAGACCACTAACGGACAGCCCTTACAATGAGCAGTTCTTC
TRBV12-5	TRBJ1-1	NA	NA	CASGLEGLGTEAFF	TGTGCTAGTGGTTTGGAGGGGTTAGGCACTGAAGCTTTCTTT
TRBV11-3	TRBJ2-1	NA	once	CASSPSSYNEQFF	TGTGCCAGCAGCCCGAGCTCCTACAATGAGCAGTTCTTC
TRBV28	TRBJ2-7	TRBD1	NA	CASSLLGTGVDEQYF	TGTGCCAGCAGTTTATTAGGGACAGGGGTCGACGAGCAGTACTTC
TRBV3-1/TRBV3-2	TRBJ2-5	NA	NA	CASSQRDSVPQETQYF	TGTGCCAGCAGTCAAAGGGACTCGGTCCCCCAAGAGACCCAGTACTTC
TRBV4-2	TRBJ2-1	NA	NA	CASSQGGLFFF	TGTGCCAGCAGCCAAGGAGGCCTCTTTTTCTTC
TRBV6-5	TRBJ2-7	TRBD1	NA	CASGKDRGHTYEQYF	TGTGCCAGCGGGAAGGACAGGGGCCACACCTACGAGCAGTACTTC
TRBV24-1	TRBJ1-1	NA	NA	CATSDFQNTEAFF	TGTGCCACCAGTGATTTTCAGAACACTGAAGCTTTCTTT
TRBV5-8	TRBJ2-7	TRBD2	NA	CASSRRRESYEQYF	TGTGCCAGCAGCCGGCGGCGGGAGTCGTACGAGCAGTACTTC
TRBV27	TRBJ2-5	TRBD1	NA	CASSLGQGPETQYF	TGTGCCAGCAGTCTGGGACAGGGGCCTGAGACCCAGTACTTC
TRBV5-3	TRBJ2-7	NA	NA	CARSPSQGTSYEQYF	TGTGCCAGAAGCCCAAGCCAGGGGACCTCCTACGAGCAGTACTTC